The next 24 T cell receptor beta chains were all read from a single sample in a study of shared clonotypes between healthy human individuals. TCRdb keeps only in-frame clones here, not all; method: immunoSEQ multiplex PCR. The sample lists hundreds of thousands of clones, about 95% seen once, with 0.11% in the top ten. Cells designated naive CD8 were CD45RO-negative and were positively selected for CCR7, with terminally differentiated effector memory CD45RA+ cells excluded. Source material: naive CD8+ T cells sorted from blood. These receptors all come from a woman in her 30s in good health.

The chain combines TRBV29-1 with TRBJ2-7; 10 bases match TRBD2. J gave up 2 bases and V 0 bases, and 7 bases lay outside the gene matches. Germline V gene lookup returns CDR1 SQVTM and CDR2 ANQGSEA. CDR3 length: 16 amino acids. This CDR3 is CSVEDPEAGGAYEQYF. In nucleotides, the CDR3 is TGCAGCGTTGAAGATCCTGAAGCGGGAGGGGCCTACGAGCAGTACTTC.

The chain couples TRBV6-1 to TRBJ2-7, with a tentative D call TRBD1 (6 bases). The CDR3 covers 12 residues. V lost 6 bases, J lost 0 bases, and 6 bases lay in between. Germline CDR1 and CDR2: MNHNS and SASEGT. In DNA, the CDR3 is TGTGCCAGCAGGGACAGCTCCTACGAGCAGTACTTC. This codes for CASRDSSYEQYF.

The chain couples TRBV6-1 to TRBJ1-1; 7 bases are shared with TRBD1. This CDR3 spans 14 amino acids. The J segment lost 5 bases and the V segment lost 4 bases, leaving 7 bases of the junction unmatched. The germline CDR1 and CDR2 sequences are MNHNS and SASEGT. The CDR3 DNA reads as TGTGCCAGCAGTGGGAACAGGGGTTGGACTGAAGCTTTCTTT. Its translation: CASSGNRGWTEAFF.

The V gene is TRBV11-2, the J gene TRBJ2-7; no firm D call. CDR3 length equals 17 residues. V shed 0 bases and J shed 4 bases, with 19 bases lying between them. Per the germline V gene, CDR1 is SGHAT and CDR2 is FQNNGV. CDR3 protein: CASSLDLLWGFQYEQYF. DNA for the CDR3: TGTGCCAGCAGCTTAGATCTATTGTGGGGATTCCAGTACGAGCAGTACTTC.

This sequence joins TRBV7-6 and TRBJ1-5; D perhaps matches TRBD1 (6 bases). The V gene's germline CDR1 is SGHVS and CDR2 FNYEAQ. Trimming left V 5 bases short and J 7 bases short, with 12 bases between. The CDR3 loop spans 13 amino acids. The CDR3 region is CASSGGPGQPQHF. The CDR3 DNA reads TGTGCCAGCAGCGGGGGCCCCGGACAGCCCCAGCATTTT.

The chain has TRBV19 and TRBJ2-5; TRBD1 matches at 8 bases. The CDR3 spans 15 residues. J lost 4 bases, V lost 6 bases, and 10 bases had no gene match. The germline V gene encodes CDR1 LNHDA and CDR2 SQIVND (reference sequence). CDR3 nucleotide sequence: TGTGCCAGTAGCTTCCCCGACAGGGGTGTAGAGACCCAGTACTTC. Translation gives CASSFPDRGVETQYF.

The chain has TRBV19 and TRBJ1-1; D remains ambiguous. This CDR3 comprises 16 residues. The germline V and J ends were trimmed by 0 bases and 1 base, with 12 bases remaining between them. CDR1 and CDR2 (germline): LNHDA, SQIVND (reference sequence). Written as DNA, the CDR3 is TGTGCCAGTAGTATAGATCTGGAAACTACGAACACTGAAGCTTTCTTT. It is translated as CASSIDLETTNTEAFF. The full variable domain, in which reference TRBV19 and TRBJ1-1 provide the parts outside the CDR3, is DGGITQSPKYLFRKEGQNVTLSCEQNLNHDAMYWYRQDPGQGLRLIYYSQIVNDFQKGDIAEGYSVSREKKESFPLTVTSAQKNPTAFYLCASSIDLETTNTEAFFGQGTRLTVV.

The V call is TRBV28, the J call TRBJ2-1, with D hard to call. Trimming took 4 bases from V and 0 from J, leaving 10 bases between them. Germline loops: CDR1 MDHEN, CDR2 SYDVKM. The CDR3 is 15 residues long. The CDR3 sequence is CASSSSRVSYNEQFF. CDR3 nucleotides: TGTGCCAGCAGTTCCTCCCGGGTCTCCTACAATGAGCAGTTCTTC.

Comment on this clone: The sample carries other DNA sequences with the same CDR3. This chain uses TRBV14 with TRBJ2-7; no definite D call. This CDR3 has 12 amino acids. Germline assignment: CDR1 SGHDN and CDR2 FVKESK. Trimming stripped 1 base from V and 3 bases from J, with 4 bases between. The CDR3 protein is CASSQGSYEQYF. In nucleotides, the CDR3 is TGTGCCAGCAGCCAAGGAAGCTACGAGCAGTACTTC. The variable domain in full, with the rest retrieved from reference TRBV14 and TRBJ2-7, is EAGVTQFPSHSVIEKGQTVTLRCDPISGHDNLYWYRRVMGKEIKFLLHFVKESKQDESGMPNNRFLAERTGGTYSTLKVQPAELEDSGVYFCASSQGSYEQYFGPGTRLTVT.

The chain carries TRBV27 and TRBJ2-5, with D perhaps matching TRBD1 (6 bases). Deletions cut 5 bases from V and 2 bases from J, with 15 bases between. Germline V gives CDR1 MNHEY, CDR2 SMNVEV (reference sequence). The CDR3 spans 15 residues. The CDR3 nucleotides are TGTGCCAGCAGTGCCGGGACAACCGTTCAAGAGACCCAGTACTTC. Protein sequence: CASSAGTTVQETQYF.

The CDR3 loop reads CASSAGRGEQYF. CDR3 coding DNA: TGTGCCAGCAGCGCCGGACGGGGCGAGCAGTACTTC. The V and J genes are TRBV5-6 and TRBJ2-7, with a tentative D call TRBD2 (5 bases). This CDR3 spans 12 amino acids. Trimming took 4 bases from V and 6 from J, leaving 11 bases between them. Germline assignment: CDR1 SGHDT and CDR2 YYEEEE. Full variable domain (outside the CDR3, taken from reference TRBV5-6 and TRBJ2-7): DAGVTQSPTHLIKTRGQQVTLRCSPKSGHDTVSWYQQALGQGPQFIFQYYEEEERQRGNFPDRFSGHQFPNYSSELNVNALLLGDSALYLCASSAGRGEQYFGPGTRLTVT.

The J gene is TRBJ1-6, the V gene TRBV5-6; D ambiguous. In germline, CDR1 is SGHDT, CDR2 YYEEEE. V was trimmed by 4 bases and J by 12 bases, leaving 11 bases between them. This CDR3 is built from 12 residues. The CDR3 DNA is TGTGCCAGCAGCCTACTTTCCGGACCCCTCCACTTT. Protein sequence: CASSLLSGPLHF. The whole variable domain, filled in from reference TRBV5-6 and TRBJ1-6, reads DAGVTQSPTHLIKTRGQQVTLRCSPKSGHDTVSWYQQALGQGPQFIFQYYEEEERQRGNFPDRFSGHQFPNYSSELNVNALLLGDSALYLCASSLLSGPLHFGNGTRLTVT.

The chain employs TRBV7-9 and TRBJ2-3; TRBD1 agrees at 10 bases. The CDR3 has 15 amino acids. J gave up 2 bases and V 4 bases, and 3 bases lay outside the gene matches. The germline V gene encodes CDR1 SEHNR and CDR2 FQNEAQ (reference sequence). The DNA of the CDR3 is TGTGCCAGCAGCTCGGGACAGGGGATCACAGATACGCAGTATTTT. Its protein product is CASSSGQGITDTQYF.

Details on this clone: The sample has other DNA sequences that encode this CDR3 too. The rearrangement uses TRBV6-4 and TRBJ1-1; weak D call: TRBD1 (5 bases). There are 13 residues in the CDR3. Per the germline V gene, CDR1 is MRHNA and CDR2 is SNTAGT. The V and J ends lost 2 bases and 1 base respectively, with 5 bases between them. As DNA, the CDR3 is TGTGCCAGCAGTGACGGGACGAACACTGAAGCTTTCTTT. Residues: CASSDGTNTEAFF.

The rearrangement uses TRBV4-1 and TRBJ1-3; D is uncertain. CDR1 is MGHRA and CDR2 is YSYEKL in the germline V gene. V dropped 1 base and J dropped 0 bases, with 13 bases sitting between them. The CDR3 length is 17 residues. The CDR3 DNA reads TGCGCCAGCAGCCAAGTACTCGGCAGTAGCTCTGGAAACACCATATATTTT. Translation: CASSQVLGSSSGNTIYF.

The J gene is TRBJ1-1, the V gene TRBV7-6; TRBD1 matches at 7 bases. Trimming cost V 1 base and J 0 bases; bases outside gene matches: 5. The CDR3 runs 16 residues. Germline V gives CDR1 SGHVS, CDR2 FNYEAQ. CDR3 amino acids: CASSLGGGGMNTEAFF. In DNA form, the CDR3 reads TGTGCCAGCAGCTTAGGAGGAGGGGGCATGAACACTGAAGCTTTCTTT.

The chain links TRBV6-5 to TRBJ2-7, with 9 positions matching TRBD1. Germline trimming cut 2 bases from V and 2 bases from J; bases unmatched to any gene: 1. The CDR3 consists of 14 residues. Germline V gives CDR1 MNHEY, CDR2 SVGAGI. CDR3 residues: CASSYRDRAYEQYF. CDR3 sequence (DNA): TGTGCCAGCAGTTACCGGGACAGGGCCTACGAGCAGTACTTC.

The CDR3 loop is CASSRGLNQETQYF. In DNA form, the CDR3 reads TGTGCCAGCAGCCGGGGACTAAACCAAGAGACCCAGTACTTC. The V and J genes are TRBV7-7 and TRBJ2-5, with TRBD2 identical over 7 bases. This CDR3 comprises 14 residues. V trimming: 5 bases; J trimming: 0 bases; junction bases outside the gene matches: 3. Germline loops: CDR1 SSHAT, CDR2 FNYEAQ (reference sequence).

The V gene is TRBV19, the J gene TRBJ2-7; TRBD1 might be the D (5 bases). Trimming shortened V by 5 bases and J by 0 bases, and 14 bases separated the two germline ends. In germline, CDR1 is LNHDA, CDR2 SQIVND (reference sequence). The CDR3 has 15 residues. CDR3 in amino acids: CASSVDWGDSYEQYF. The CDR3 coding sequence is TGTGCCAGTAGTGTGGATTGGGGCGACTCCTACGAGCAGTACTTC.

This chain uses TRBV1 with TRBJ1-5; the table names TRBD1, a call not compared with the DNA. TRBV1 is recorded as a pseudogene. The CDR3 loop spans 13 amino acids. In DNA form, the CDR3 reads TGCACCAGCAGCCGCACAGGGTACCAGCCCCAGCATTTT. This codes for CTSSRTGYQPQHF.

This chain uses TRBV4-1 with TRBJ2-7; 7 bases map to TRBD1. Germline lookup yields CDR1 MGHRA and CDR2 YSYEKL. The junction had 6 bases not matched to a gene; V was cut back by 1 base and J by 3 bases. The CDR3 loop spans 15 amino acids. The CDR3 loop reads CASSQGTGWRYEQYF. DNA for the CDR3: TGCGCCAGCAGCCAAGGGACAGGCTGGCGCTACGAGCAGTACTTC.

The chain combines TRBV2 with TRBJ1-1, with 10 bases fitting TRBD1. The germline gives CDR1 SNHLY, CDR2 FYNNEI. The CDR3 runs to 16 residues. The V gene end was trimmed by 6 bases and the J gene end by 2 bases; junction bases not matched to a gene: 9. The CDR3 DNA reads TGTGCCAGCAGGGAGACGGGACAGGGGCCAAACACTGAAGCTTTCTTT. The encoded protein is CASRETGQGPNTEAFF.

The chain has TRBV27 and TRBJ2-5, with 8 bases aligning to TRBD1. CDR1 and CDR2 from the germline V gene are MNHEY and SMNVEV (reference sequence). This CDR3 contains 16 residues. V was clipped by 2 bases and J by 2 bases; unmatched bases: 7. The CDR3 loop reads CASSLLPTGGQETQYF. The CDR3 DNA is TGTGCCAGCAGTTTACTCCCTACAGGGGGGCAAGAGACCCAGTACTTC.

Of note for this clone: The same CDR3 also results from other DNA sequences found in this sample. V usage is TRBV27 and J usage is TRBJ1-1; 9 nucleotides line up with TRBD1. V shed 0 bases and J 5 bases; nucleotides not matched to a gene: 7. This CDR3 comprises 16 residues. Germline V gene lookup returns CDR1 MNHEY and CDR2 SMNVEV (reference sequence). CDR3 in DNA: TGTGCCAGCAGTTTATCGCCCGGGACAGGGATAACTGAAGCTTTCTTT. Amino acid sequence: CASSLSPGTGITEAFF.